Listed below are T cell receptor beta chains from one sample, sequenced in a study of cytomegalovirus exposure and HLA in healthy donors. The assay was immunoSEQ multiplex PCR, and TCRdb's table has in-frame clones only and misses some. Its table records about 32,000 clones. The sequenced material came from PBMCs. These receptors came from a female donor in good health and CMV-seronegative. The CDR3 runs from the conserved cysteine through the conserved F or W. The D gene is left open where the match is weak.

cdr3_length | j_call | v_call | d_call | cdr3_nt | cdr3_aa
14 | TRBJ1-4 | TRBV28 | NA | TGTGCCAGCAGTTCCCCGGGGGAAGGTGAAAAACTGTTTTTT | CASSSPGEGEKLFF
15 | TRBJ2-5 | TRBV6-5 | NA | TGTGCCAGCAGTTCGAGGACAGGGCGGGAGGAGACCCAGTACTTC | CASSSRTGREETQYF
17 | TRBJ2-3 | TRBV4-1 | TRBD2 | TGCGCCAGCAGCCAAGGGCGGGGGGGCCAAGGAACAGATACGCAGTATTTT | CASSQGRGGQGTDTQYF
16 | TRBJ2-5 | TRBV11-2 | NA | TGTGCCAGCAGCTCCTTAATTCGACAGGAGCAAGAGACCCAGTACTTC | CASSSLIRQEQETQYF
13 | TRBJ2-7 | TRBV7-6 | TRBD1 | TGTGCCAGCAGCCGGGACAGCTCCTACGAGCAGTACTTC | CASSRDSSYEQYF
15 | TRBJ2-1 | TRBV25-1 | TRBD2 | TGTGCCAGCAGTCCTCGGGAGGGGGGGCTCAATGAGCAGTTCTTC | CASSPREGGLNEQFF
15 | TRBJ2-3 | TRBV6-6 | NA | TGTGCCAGCACACCAGGGAATGATGTCACAGATACGCAGTATTTT | CASTPGNDVTDTQYF
18 | TRBJ2-1 | TRBV5-5 | TRBD2 | TGTGCCAGCAGCAACGGACTAGCGGGGGGATGGTCCTACAATGAGCAGTTCTTC | CASSNGLAGGWSYNEQFF
13 | TRBJ1-1 | TRBV10-3 | NA | TGTGCCATCCAACGGGGAGTGAACACTGAAGCTTTCTTT | CAIQRGVNTEAFF
19 | TRBJ2-3 | TRBV5-6 | NA | TGTGCCAGCAGCCTACCGACTAGACGGGGAGCCGATAGCACAGATACGCAGTATTTT | CASSLPTRRGADSTDTQYF
16 | TRBJ2-7 | TRBV10-2 | TRBD1 | TGCGCCAGCACCCCACCAGGCCAGCAGGGGGCGGGTGAGCAGTACTTC | CASTPPGQQGAGEQYF
12 | TRBJ1-1 | TRBV2 | NA | TGTGCCAGCAGTTACAGTTACACTGAAGCTTTCTTT | CASSYSYTEAFF
12 | TRBJ1-2 | TRBV5-4 | NA | TGTGCCAGCAGCTCCCCTAACGTAGGCTACACCTTC | CASSSPNVGYTF
17 | TRBJ2-7 | TRBV12-5 | TRBD2 | TGTGCTAGTGGTTTGGTATCGGGGGGGACGAGGACCTACGAGCAGTACTTC | CASGLVSGGTRTYEQYF
17 | TRBJ1-5 | TRBV7-6 | NA | TGTGCCAGCAGCTTAGCCCCAGACAGTGTCGGCAATCAGCCCCAGCATTTT | CASSLAPDSVGNQPQHF
15 | TRBJ1-1 | TRBV5-4 | NA | TGTGCCAGCAGCTCCGGAGGCAACAAGAACACTGAAGCTTTCTTT | CASSSGGNKNTEAFF
16 | TRBJ2-3 | TRBV7-6 | TRBD2 | TGTGCCAGCAGCGTCGGGACTAGCGGGAGCACAGATACGCAGTATTTT | CASSVGTSGSTDTQYF
15 | TRBJ1-6 | TRBV7-6 | TRBD1 | TGTGCCAGCAGCTCTAGACAGGGCCTTAATTCACCCCTCCACTTT | CASSSRQGLNSPLHF
12 | TRBJ2-7 | TRBV29-1 | TRBD1 | TGCAGCGCCGGGACAGGGGTAAGCGAGCAGTACTTC | CSAGTGVSEQYF
13 | TRBJ2-1 | TRBV6-5 | NA | TGTGCCAGCAGTTGGGGGGACAGAAAGGGCCAGTTCTTC | CASSWGDRKGQFF
18 | TRBJ1-2 | TRBV19 | NA | TGTGCCAGTAGTAGAACCGGGACAACAAAAGGGGTTAACTATGGCTACACCTTC | CASSRTGTTKGVNYGYTF
14 | TRBJ1-2 | TRBV5-1 | TRBD1 | TGCGCCAGCAGCTTGACAGGGGGTAACTATGGCTACACCTTC | CASSLTGGNYGYTF
19 | TRBJ2-7 | TRBV2 | TRBD1 | TGTGCCAGCACCCCCCGAAGAGGACAGGGGGGTGAGCGGGGGAACGAGCAGTACTTC | CASTPRRGQGGERGNEQYF
12 | TRBJ1-6 | TRBV19 | NA | TGTGCCAGTAGTATAACGGGGATATCCCTCCACTTT | CASSITGISLHF
14 | TRBJ1-1 | TRBV6-5 | TRBD1 | TGTGCCAGCAGTAAGGGACAGACGAACACTGAAGCTTTCTTT | CASSKGQTNTEAFF
16 | TRBJ2-4 | TRBV7-2 | NA | TGTGCCAGCACCCCCTACCCGGGGGGCCGGGAAAACATTCAGTACTTC | CASTPYPGGRENIQYF
13 | TRBJ2-1 | TRBV9 | NA | TGTGCCAGCAGCGCCATTCAGGGCAATGAGCAGTTCTTC | CASSAIQGNEQFF
12 | TRBJ2-3 | TRBV18 | NA | TGTGCCACCTACGATAGCACAGATACGCAGTATTTT | CATYDSTDTQYF
14 | TRBJ2-1 | TRBV7-9 | TRBD2 | TGTGCCAGCAGCTTAGACGGGGGGGTTAATGAGCAGTTCTTC | CASSLDGGVNEQFF
15 | TRBJ2-3 | TRBV9 | NA | TGTGCCAGCAGCGTAGACAGGGTTTCGGCAGATACGCAGTATTTT | CASSVDRVSADTQYF
16 | TRBJ2-7 | TRBV5-6 | TRBD2 | TGTGCCAGCAGCATACTAGGGACTATTGGGACCTACGAGCAGTACTTC | CASSILGTIGTYEQYF
12 | TRBJ2-3 | TRBV7-2 | TRBD1 | TGTGCCAGCAGCGACAGGGCCGATACGCAGTATTTT | CASSDRADTQYF
15 | TRBJ1-1 | TRBV6-1 | TRBD1 | TGTGCCAGCAGTAGATCACAGGGGACGAACACTGAAGCTTTCTTT | CASSRSQGTNTEAFF
14 | TRBJ1-2 | TRBV6-5 | TRBD1 | TGTGCCAGCAGTAACCTACAGGGGCGCGGTGGCTACACCTTC | CASSNLQGRGGYTF
14 | TRBJ2-7 | TRBV29-1 | TRBD1 | TGCAGCGCCGTACCGGACAGGGGACGGTCCGAGCAGTACTTC | CSAVPDRGRSEQYF
16 | TRBJ2-7 | TRBV4-2 | TRBD2 | TGTGCCAGCAGCCAAGAAGGAGCGGGGGCCCCCTACGAGCAGTACTTC | CASSQEGAGAPYEQYF
17 | TRBJ2-6 | TRBV19 | NA | TGTGCCAGTAGTCTCTCCCCGGGGGTATTCGGGGCCAACGTCCTGACTTTC | CASSLSPGVFGANVLTF
16 | TRBJ2-3 | TRBV11-2 | TRBD2 | TGTGCCAGCAGCTTCACAGCGGGGGGCTCCACAGATACGCAGTATTTT | CASSFTAGGSTDTQYF
13 | TRBJ1-1 | TRBV7-3 | NA | TGTGCCAGCAGCATCAGCGTGAACACTGAAGCTTTCTTT | CASSISVNTEAFF
17 | TRBJ2-3 | TRBV5-4 | TRBD2 | TGTGCCAGCAGCTCGACTAGCGGGGGCCTCCGCACAGATACGCAGTATTTT | CASSSTSGGLRTDTQYF
16 | TRBJ1-5 | TRBV6-6 | TRBD1 | TGTGCCACGCAAACCAGGGGGCAGAGCGACAATCAGCCCCAGCATTTT | CATQTRGQSDNQPQHF